These 3 T cell receptor beta chains share one sample of origin, sequenced in a study of early T cells in non-severe SARS-CoV-2 infection. TCRdb used MiXCR to reprocess the 5' RACE reads, holding one entry per CDR3 protein. The repertoire includes fewer than 80,000 distinct CDR3 sequences, around 11% of them detected once, and approximately 12% sits in the top ten. The specimen comprised whole blood, sampled at baseline. The source is an adult who was a healthcare worker with PCR-confirmed SARS-CoV-2 infection or an uninfected control (not recorded which).

This clonotype was observed at least ten times. Germline and junction disagree at one end, which may indicate a read error. The J gene is TRBJ1-1, the V gene TRBV29-1, with D unclear. CDR1 is SQVTM and CDR2 is ANQGSEA in the germline V gene. The CDR3 has 10 residues. CDR3 residues: CSVQDTEAFF. The CDR3 region has the DNA TGCAGCGTTCAAGACACTGAAGCTTTCTTT. The whole variable domain, filled in from reference TRBV29-1 and TRBJ1-1, reads SAVISQKPSRDICQRGTSLTIQCQVDSQVTMMFWYRQQPGQSLTLIATANQGSEATYESGFVIDKFPISRPNLTFSTLTVSNMSPEDSSIYLCSVQDTEAFFGQGTRLTVV.

This clonotype showed up just a few times. The rearrangement links TRBV4-1 to TRBJ2-3; D might be TRBD2 (6 bases). V shed 1 base and J shed 4 bases, with 9 bases lying between them. The CDR3 length is 14 residues. CDR1 MGHRA and CDR2 YSYEKL come from the germline V gene. The CDR3 nucleotides are TGCGCCAGCAGCCAAGTAGCGGTGTCAGATACGCAGTATTTT. Protein sequence: CASSQVAVSDTQYF.

In DNA, the CDR3 is TGTGCCAGCAGCTTTAGCACAGATACGCAGTATTTT. Its protein is CASSFSTDTQYF. The chain couples TRBV7-2 to TRBJ2-3; D ambiguous. The CDR3 covers 12 residues. In germline, CDR1 is SGHTA, CDR2 FQGNSA. Trimming removed 3 bases from V and 0 bases from J, with 1 base in between.